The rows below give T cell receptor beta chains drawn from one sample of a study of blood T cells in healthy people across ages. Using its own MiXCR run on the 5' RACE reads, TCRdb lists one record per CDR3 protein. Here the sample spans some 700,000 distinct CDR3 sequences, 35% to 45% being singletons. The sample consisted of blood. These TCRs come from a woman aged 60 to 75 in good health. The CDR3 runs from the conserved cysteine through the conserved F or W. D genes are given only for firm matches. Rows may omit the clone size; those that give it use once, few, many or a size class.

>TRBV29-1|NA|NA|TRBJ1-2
TGCAGCGTTGCCGGAAACTACAGGGATGGCTACACCTTC
CSVAGNYRDGYTF
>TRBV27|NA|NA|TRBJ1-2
TGTGCCAGCAGAGAGGGGTCTGGTGGCTACACCTTC
CASREGSGGYTF
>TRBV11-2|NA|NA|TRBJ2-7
TGTGCCAGCAGCGTAGCAGGGGGGCGCGAGCAGTACTTC
CASSVAGGREQYF
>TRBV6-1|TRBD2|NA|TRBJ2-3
TGTGCCAGCAGCCCGGGACTAGGGGGATATACGCAGTATTTT
CASSPGLGGYTQYF
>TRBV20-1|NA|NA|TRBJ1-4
TGCAGTGCTCGGGGGGGTGGTGAAAAACTGTTTTTT
CSARGGGEKLFF
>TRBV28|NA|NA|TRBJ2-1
TGTGCCAGCAGCCGACAGGCCAATGAGCAGTTCTTC
CASSRQANEQFF
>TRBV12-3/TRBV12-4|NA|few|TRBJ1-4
TGTGCCAGCAGTTTAGAAGAAAAACTGTTTTTT
CASSLEEKLFF
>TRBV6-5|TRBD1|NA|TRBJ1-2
TGTGCCATCCGGGACAGGCATAACTATGGCTACACCTTC
CAIRDRHNYGYTF
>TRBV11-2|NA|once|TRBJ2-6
TGTGCCAACAGTGGTGGGGCCAACGTCCTGACTTTC
CANSGGANVLTF
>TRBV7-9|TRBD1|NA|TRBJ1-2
TGTGCCAGCAGCCCCGGACAGGTTCGGGGCTACACCTTC
CASSPGQVRGYTF
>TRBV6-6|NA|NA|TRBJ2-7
TGTGCCAGCAGTTACTCTGGTCGAGGCAGCGAGCAGTACTTC
CASSYSGRGSEQYF